The 8 T cell receptor beta chains in this list originate from one sample, sequenced in a study of OX40 agonist ivuxolimab in advanced cancers. Clones were read by immunoSEQ multiplex PCR, and TCRdb kept only the in-frame ones, dropping some. The sample lists tens of thousands of clones; around four fifths were seen once. The sample here was CD4+ or CD8+ T cells sorted from blood, taken in a trial of the OX40 agonist ivuxolimab. The source is an adult with an advanced solid tumor such as melanoma, head and neck, liver or kidney cancer.

The rearrangement joins TRBV6-1 to TRBJ2-5; D possibly corresponds to TRBD1 (6 bases). CDR3 length: 14 residues. V shed 3 bases and J shed 1 base, with 9 bases lying between them. Germline assignment: CDR1 MNHNS and CDR2 SASEGT. The DNA of the CDR3 is TGTGCCAGCAGTGACAGGGGTTTCCAAGAGACCCAGTACTTC. Its protein is CASSDRGFQETQYF.

The chain carries TRBV28 and TRBJ1-1; tentative D call: TRBD1 (6 bases). CDR1 and CDR2 from the germline V gene are MDHEN and SYDVKM. The CDR3 sequence is 14 residues long. Trimming cost V 5 bases and J 3 bases, with 13 bases left between them. In DNA form, the CDR3 reads TGTGCCAGCAGTAACGGACAGCGTTACACTGAAGCTTTCTTT. Translation gives CASSNGQRYTEAFF.

The chain employs TRBV11-2 and TRBJ2-2; D perhaps matches TRBD2 (5 bases). CDR3 size: 15 residues. The V gene's germline CDR1 is SGHAT and CDR2 FQNNGV. The V end was cut by 2 bases, the J end by 1 base, with 8 bases between. CDR3 residues: CASSLNSGNTGELFF. DNA of the CDR3: TGTGCCAGCAGCTTAAACAGCGGGAACACCGGGGAGCTGTTTTTT.

This clone has a handful of counts. The rearrangement uses TRBV30 and TRBJ2-2, with D maybe TRBD1 (5 bases). From germline, CDR1 is GTSNPN and CDR2 SVGIG (reference sequence). V was trimmed by 5 bases and J by 0 bases, leaving 10 bases between them. CDR3 length: 14 residues. The CDR3 region is CAWQGPPNTGELFF. The CDR3 bases are TGTGCCTGGCAGGGCCCCCCGAACACCGGGGAGCTGTTTTTT.

The chain carries TRBV4-1 and TRBJ1-5; 7 bases fit TRBD1. The length of the CDR3 is 16 residues. Germline assignment: CDR1 MGHRA and CDR2 YSYEKL. J gave up 6 bases and V 5 bases, and 13 bases lay outside the gene matches. The CDR3 sequence: CASSIRQGGRGQPQHF. CDR3 in DNA: TGCGCCAGCAGCATACGACAGGGAGGTAGAGGTCAGCCCCAGCATTTT.

Points on this clone: Other DNA sequences in the sample encode the same CDR3. The chain uses TRBV10-2 and TRBJ2-1; 9 bases line up with TRBD2. Trimming at V came to 2 bases and at J to 3 bases, leaving 14 bases not matched to a gene. The germline V gene encodes CDR1 WSHSY and CDR2 SAAADI. The CDR3 is 19 residues long. The CDR3 bases are TGCGCCAGCAGTGAGGGCCCCTCTCGCGGGGGGGCGTTCTACAATGAGCAGTTCTTC. The encoded protein is CASSEGPSRGGAFYNEQFF.

The J gene is TRBJ1-2, the V gene TRBV7-5. TRBV7-5 is termed a pseudogene. The CDR3 loop spans 19 amino acids. Here the CDR3 DNA reads TGTGCCAGAAGCTTACCACTCCGTAGTGGACTATCGGGGCAAGGTAGCTACACCTTC. Its translation is CARSLPLRSGLSGQGSYTF.

The rearrangement links TRBV7-2 to TRBJ2-3, with 9 bases matching TRBD2. Trimming took 1 base from V and 3 from J; bases not matched to a gene: 5. The CDR3 has 16 residues. The germline gives CDR1 SGHTA, CDR2 FQGNSA. The CDR3 DNA reads as TGTGCCAGCAGCTTAGGTCGGCTAGCGGGGACAGATACGCAGTATTTT. Its translation is CASSLGRLAGTDTQYF.